This TCR beta chain is drawn from a study of prognosis after radiotherapy for stage I lung cancer. Across the study: Patient ages ran from about 53 to 95, with a median of around 70 years, and the group had around 13 men and a handful of women. While 6 or 7 patients had squamous cell carcinoma tumors, the tumors of some twelve were adenocarcinoma. Notes on the study in general: The authors reported that TRBV and TRBJ gene usage differed between patients with and without metastases.

Note on this clonotype: Its cognate antigen is unknown.

Template was genomic DNA; TCR beta CDR3 amplified in two multiplex PCR rounds. Primers were specific to each TRBV and TRBJ gene in first-round PCR. A single record per CDR3 protein comes from TCRdb applying MiXCR to the multiplex PCR reads. Found here are about 16,000 distinct CDR3 sequences, 44% of them singletons; the top ten hold 44%. The J segment lost 4 bases and the V segment lost 4 bases, leaving 3 bases of the junction unmatched. The CDR3 loop spans 13 amino acids. The germline CDR1 and CDR2 sequences are LNHDA and SQIVND (reference sequence). This specimen was PBMCs, taken before or after stereotactic body radiation therapy (not recorded which). This chain uses TRBV19 with TRBJ2-5, with TRBD1 matching 7 bases. This TCR was sampled from a donor at least 50 years old with non-small cell lung cancer. In DNA form, the CDR3 reads TGTGCCAGTAGTACGACAGGGTCAGAGACCCAGTACTTC. Protein: CASSTTGSETQYF.